This entry lists 2 T cell receptor beta chains sequenced from one sample in a study of blood T cell repertoires in COVID-19 (dated by TCRdb to 2018 to 2021). Library preparation was by the immunoSEQ multiplex PCR assay. Here the immuneACCESS table is served through TCRdb, limited to in-frame sequences with V and J called. Missing clones are a known gap in these copies; in checked studies unresolved V genes cover under half, and the rest lacks a known reason. For this sample there are hundreds of thousands of clones; 87% appear just once. The top ten clonotypes cover 8% to 9.5% of the sample. The sequencing sample was made of PBMCs or T cells enriched from blood (not recorded which). These receptors originate from a woman aged 18-29 years who had recovered from COVID-19.

V and J are TRBV30 and TRBJ1-1; TRBD1 might be the D (5 bases). This CDR3 spans 14 amino acids. Trimming removed 0 bases at V and 0 bases at J, with 8 bases between. Germline values: CDR1 GTSNPN, CDR2 SVGIG (reference sequence). The DNA for the CDR3 is TGTGCCTGGAGTGTACGGGGGTTGAACACTGAAGCTTTCTTT. Translation gives CAWSVRGLNTEAFF.

The V and J genes are TRBV5-6 and TRBJ1-2, with D perhaps TRBD1 (6 bases). The CDR3 runs to 12 residues. Germline CDR1 reads SGHDT; CDR2 reads YYEEEE. V was cut by 5 bases and J by 4 bases, with 9 bases left in between. The CDR3 here is CASRRTVYGYTF. The DNA for the CDR3 is TGTGCCAGCAGACGGACAGTCTATGGCTACACCTTC.